Described below is a single T cell receptor beta chain sequence and its context. The entry originates in a study of blood T cell repertoires in COVID-19. Study context: Nucleic acid was either cDNA or gDNA, and it came from T cells, B-cell-depleted T cells, or PBMCs.

In the source study's methods: The assay estimated nucleated cells by amplifying reference gene primers. Method: immunoSEQ multiplex PCR; TCRdb's copy keeps in-frame clones and lacks some. Clonal size and the V and J genes are those of that table, whereas D and trimming came from the DNA. Altogether about 240,000 clones are present, roughly 86% being singletons, with the ten largest covering around 9.6%. Followed over time, Seattle patients had been enrolled while infection was active. CDR3 length: 13 residues. CDR1 MNHEY and CDR2 SVGAGI come from the germline V gene. Trimming removed 8 bases from V and 5 bases from J; junction bases left unmatched: 8.

Material: peripheral blood. The TCR originated in a woman in her fifties or sixties with COVID-19, enrolled during active disease. The chain links TRBV6-5 to TRBJ2-5; 7 positions match TRBD1. For the CDR3, the DNA is TGTGCCAGCGGTCCGACAGGGATTGAGACCCAGTACTTC. Its translation: CASGPTGIETQYF.